Each of the 15 T cell receptor beta chains below was sequenced from the same sample in a study of blood T cell repertoires in COVID-19. Sequencing was performed with immunoSEQ multiplex PCR; in TCRdb, only in-frame clones are kept and a portion is missing. This sample yields 280,000 or so clones, of which roughly 87% are seen a single time; about an eighth belongs to the top ten. What was sequenced was peripheral blood. These receptors originate from a human donor in a cohort sampled during active COVID-19.

V and J are TRBV7-2 and TRBJ2-1; 8 positions agree with TRBD2. In germline, CDR1 is SGHTA, CDR2 FQGNSA. V was clipped by 4 bases and J by 1 base; unmatched bases: 6. This CDR3 has 16 amino acids. The CDR3 region has the DNA TGTGCCAGCAGCTCGCTTAGCGGGACGTCCTACAATGAGCAGTTCTTC. Protein: CASSSLSGTSYNEQFF. The complete variable domain, with remaining parts taken from reference TRBV7-2 and TRBJ2-1, reads GAGVSQSPSNKVTEKGKDVELRCDPISGHTALYWYRQSLGQGLEFLIYFQGNSAPDKSGLPSDRFSAERTGGSVSTLTIQRTQQEDSAVYLCASSSLSGTSYNEQFFGPGTRLTVL.

The chain combines TRBV6-6 with TRBJ2-1, with D tentatively TRBD2 (6 bases). Germline V gene sequence: CDR1 MNHNY, CDR2 SVGAGI (reference sequence). This CDR3 has 15 residues. Trimming left V 6 bases short and J 6 bases short, with 18 bases between. CDR3 in DNA: TGTGCCAGCAGATCCCCGGGGAGAGCGGGCAATGAGCAGTTCTTC. Translated, it gives CASRSPGRAGNEQFF.

The rearrangement links TRBV6-5 to TRBJ1-2, with 8 bases identical to TRBD1. The CDR3 spans 16 residues. J was trimmed by 8 bases and V by 0 bases; bases with no gene match: 11. Germline V gene sequence: CDR1 MNHEY, CDR2 SVGAGI. The CDR3 reads CASSYSLLDRVGGYTF. CDR3 in DNA: TGTGCCAGCAGTTACTCGCTGCTGGACAGGGTGGGCGGCTACACCTTC.

Details on this clone: Other DNA variants within this sample encode the same CDR3. This chain connects TRBV15 to TRBJ1-5; D remains unclear. V lost 1 base and J lost 2, with 9 bases in between. The CDR3 is 15 residues long. CDR1 and CDR2 from the germline V gene are LNHNV and YYDKDF (reference sequence). The CDR3 loop reads CATSRAGGGNQPQHF. The CDR3, as DNA: TGTGCCACCAGCAGAGCCGGCGGGGGCAATCAGCCCCAGCATTTT. The entire variable domain, with the rest obtained from reference TRBV15 and TRBJ1-5, is as follows: DAMVIQNPRYQVTQFGKPVTLSCSQTLNHNVMYWYQQKSSQAPKLLFHYYDKDFNNEADTPDNFQSRRPNTSFCFLDIRSPGLGDTAMYLCATSRAGGGNQPQHFGDGTRLSIL.

The genes are TRBV6-5 and TRBJ2-7; 8 bases match TRBD1. Germline V gene sequence: CDR1 MNHEY, CDR2 SVGAGI. V trimming: 5 bases; J trimming: 6 bases; junction bases outside the gene matches: 9. This CDR3 is built from 14 residues. CDR3 region: CASSPTGANGEQYF. CDR3 DNA sequence: TGTGCCAGCAGTCCGACAGGGGCGAATGGCGAGCAGTACTTC.

This clone has a handful of counts. The V call is TRBV11-2, the J call TRBJ1-2, with D tentatively TRBD1 (5 bases). From germline, CDR1 is SGHAT and CDR2 FQNNGV. V was clipped by 10 bases and J by 7 bases, with 16 bases between them. The length of the CDR3 is 12 residues. The CDR3, as DNA: TGTGCCACCTCACCGGGGGGGACTGGCTACACCTTC. Its translation: CATSPGGTGYTF.

The rearrangement links TRBV18 to TRBJ2-2, with unresolved D. Trimming shortened V by 2 bases and J by 7 bases, and 5 bases separated the two germline ends. In germline, CDR1 is KGHSH, CDR2 LQKENI. The CDR3 has 12 amino acids. The CDR3 loop reads CASSPAVGELFF. CDR3 coding DNA: TGTGCCAGCTCACCAGCGGTCGGGGAGCTGTTTTTT.

This chain links TRBV3-1 (or the pseudogene TRBV3-2) with TRBJ1-1; no clear D gene. V dropped 10 bases and J dropped 3 bases, with 18 bases sitting between them. The CDR3 covers 14 residues. Germline V lookup: CDR1 LGHDT, CDR2 YNNKEL (reference sequence). CDR3 nucleotide sequence: TGTGCCACCGCCTCAGGTTCGCGGGACACTGAAGCTTTCTTT. The encoded protein is CATASGSRDTEAFF.

The chain joins TRBV18 to TRBJ2-2; TRBD2 aligns across 13 bases. CDR1 and CDR2 from the germline V gene are KGHSH and LQKENI. The CDR3 has 17 amino acids. V lost 1 base, J lost 7 bases, and 6 bases stayed unmatched. The CDR3 region is CASSPLSGTSGNGELFF. CDR3 nucleotide sequence: TGTGCCAGCTCACCACTCTCCGGGACTAGCGGGAACGGGGAGCTGTTTTTT.

This clone has a single count. The chain carries TRBV3-1 (or the pseudogene TRBV3-2) and TRBJ2-2, with 9 bases lining up with TRBD1. CDR1 LGHDT and CDR2 YNNKEL come from the germline V gene (reference sequence). V shed 6 bases and J 2 bases; nucleotides not matched to a gene: 7. This CDR3 is 16 amino acids long. This CDR3 is CASRKQGASNTGELFF. CDR3 nucleotide sequence: TGTGCCAGCAGGAAACAGGGGGCGTCTAACACCGGGGAGCTGTTTTTT.

CDR3 protein: CATSRGGGNYEQYF. CDR3 coding DNA: TGTGCCACCAGCAGAGGGGGGGGGAACTACGAGCAGTACTTC. The V call is TRBV15, the J call TRBJ2-7, with 7 bases that match TRBD2. The CDR3 sequence is 14 residues long. V lost 1 base and J lost 3; bases outside the gene matches: 3. Germline assignment: CDR1 LNHNV and CDR2 YYDKDF (reference sequence).

The chain has TRBV7-2 and TRBJ2-1; TRBD2 matches at 8 bases. Germline CDR1 is SGHTA and CDR2 is FQGNSA. J was trimmed by 0 bases and V by 2 bases; bases with no gene match: 3. The CDR3 is 16 amino acids. The CDR3 sequence: CASSLRAGGSYNEQFF. In DNA, the CDR3 is TGTGCCAGCAGCTTAAGGGCGGGGGGCTCCTACAATGAGCAGTTCTTC.

The genes are TRBV19 and TRBJ1-4; possibly TRBD1 for D (6 bases). Trimming pared 6 bases from V and 4 bases from J, leaving 15 bases between. The CDR3 sequence is 15 residues long. Germline CDR1 reads LNHDA; CDR2 reads SQIVND (reference sequence). The CDR3 reads CASRPQGRINEKLFF. CDR3 DNA: TGTGCCAGTAGGCCCCAGGGGCGTATTAATGAAAAACTGTTTTTT.

This chain links TRBV28 with TRBJ1-2; TRBD1 is a possible D gene (5 bases). Trimming took off 8 bases at V and 7 bases at J, with 14 bases between the two ends. The CDR3 loop spans 12 amino acids. In germline, CDR1 is MDHEN, CDR2 SYDVKM. The CDR3 coding sequence is TGTGCCAGCGGAGGGGCTATCGGTGGCTACACCTTC. As protein: CASGGAIGGYTF.

The chain employs TRBV29-1 and TRBJ2-2, with D possibly TRBD2 on 6 matching bases. Trimming took 4 bases from V and 2 from J, leaving 14 bases between them. CDR3 length: 15 amino acids. CDR1 and CDR2 from the germline V gene are SQVTM and ANQGSEA. CDR3 residues: CSVVGSSANTGELFF. CDR3 DNA sequence: TGCAGCGTTGTGGGTTCTAGCGCCAACACCGGGGAGCTGTTTTTT.